The clone carrying this TCR beta chain appeared once. This entry is derived from a study of blood T cell repertoires in COVID-19. Study information: Whether acute or convalescent, the COVID-19 samples came from the United States, Italy and Spain. T cells, B-cell-depleted T cells, or PBMCs provided the cDNA or gDNA that served as material.

Repertoires were generated with immunoSEQ multiplex PCR, while TCRdb's copy carries only in-frame clones and drops some. The data show over 250,000 clones, around 84% seen once. It was within 2 weeks before study entry that exposed participants met a COVID-19 case. Germline lookup yields CDR1 MNHEY and CDR2 SVGAGI. This CDR3 comprises 14 residues. Losses at the gene ends were 6 bases for V and 3 bases for J; bases not matched to a gene: 4. Source material: PBMCs or T cells enriched from blood (not recorded which). The receptor comes from a man in his forties who had been exposed to COVID-19. This sequence joins TRBV6-5 and TRBJ1-4, with 7 bases fitting TRBD1. CDR3 sequence: CASRITGANEKLFF. The DNA for the CDR3 is TGTGCCAGCAGAATCACAGGGGCTAATGAAAAACTGTTTTTT.